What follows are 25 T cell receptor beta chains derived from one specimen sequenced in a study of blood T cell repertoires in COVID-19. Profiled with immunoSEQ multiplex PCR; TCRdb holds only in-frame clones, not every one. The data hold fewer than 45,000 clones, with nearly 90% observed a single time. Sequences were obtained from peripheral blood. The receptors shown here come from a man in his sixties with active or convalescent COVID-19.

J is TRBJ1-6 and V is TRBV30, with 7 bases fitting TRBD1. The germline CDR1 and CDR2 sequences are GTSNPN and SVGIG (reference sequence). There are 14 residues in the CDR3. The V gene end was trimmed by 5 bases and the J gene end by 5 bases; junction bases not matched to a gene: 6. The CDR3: CAWGPGQNNSPLHF. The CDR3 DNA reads TGTGCCTGGGGGCCGGGACAGAATAATTCACCCCTCCACTTT.

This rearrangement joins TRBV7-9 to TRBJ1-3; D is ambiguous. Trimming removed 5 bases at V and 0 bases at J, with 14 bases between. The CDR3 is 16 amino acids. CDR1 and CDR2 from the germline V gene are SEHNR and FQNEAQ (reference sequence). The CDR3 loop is CASSPRRVTSGNTIYF. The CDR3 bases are TGTGCCAGCAGCCCGAGGAGGGTGACCTCTGGAAACACCATATATTTT.

The CDR3 is CASSSGTGSNQPQHF. The CDR3 nucleotides read TGTGCCAGCAGCTCTGGGACAGGGAGCAATCAGCCCCAGCATTTT. The rearrangement uses TRBV11-2 and TRBJ1-5; 9 positions match TRBD1. The CDR3 has 15 residues. V lost 4 bases to trimming and J lost 1 base; unmatched junction nucleotides: 2. Germline CDR1 reads SGHAT; CDR2 reads FQNNGV.

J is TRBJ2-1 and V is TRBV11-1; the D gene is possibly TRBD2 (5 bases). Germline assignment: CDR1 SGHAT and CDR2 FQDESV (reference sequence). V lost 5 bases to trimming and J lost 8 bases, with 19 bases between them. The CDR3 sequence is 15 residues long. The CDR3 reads CASSKPGPTRDEQFF. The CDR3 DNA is TGTGCCAGCAGCAAACCGGGCCCTACTAGGGATGAGCAGTTCTTC.

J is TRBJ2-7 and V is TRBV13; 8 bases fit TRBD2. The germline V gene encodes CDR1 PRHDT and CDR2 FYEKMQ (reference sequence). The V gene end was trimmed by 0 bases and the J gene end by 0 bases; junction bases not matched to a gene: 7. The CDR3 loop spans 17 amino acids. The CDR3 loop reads CASSLGRREVLSYEQYF. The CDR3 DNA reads TGTGCCAGCAGCTTAGGTCGGCGGGAGGTTCTCTCCTACGAGCAGTACTTC. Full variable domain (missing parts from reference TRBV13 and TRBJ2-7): AAGVIQSPRHLIKEKRETATLKCYPIPRHDTVYWYQQGPGQDPQFLISFYEKMQSDKGSIPDRFSAQQFSDYHSELNMSSLELGDSALYFCASSLGRREVLSYEQYFGPGTRLTVT.

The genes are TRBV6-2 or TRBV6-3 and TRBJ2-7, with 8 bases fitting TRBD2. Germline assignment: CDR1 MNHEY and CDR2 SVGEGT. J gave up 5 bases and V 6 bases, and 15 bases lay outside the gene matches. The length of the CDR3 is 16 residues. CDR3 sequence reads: CASSHPPQRERDEQYF. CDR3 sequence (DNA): TGTGCCAGCAGCCATCCGCCCCAGCGGGAGCGAGACGAGCAGTACTTC.

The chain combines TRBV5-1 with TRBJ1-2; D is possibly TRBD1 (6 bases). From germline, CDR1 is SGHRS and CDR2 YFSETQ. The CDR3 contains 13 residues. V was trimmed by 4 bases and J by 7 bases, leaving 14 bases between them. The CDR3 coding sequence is TGCGCCAGCAGCCCTGCAGGGGCGATTGGCTACACCTTC. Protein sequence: CASSPAGAIGYTF.

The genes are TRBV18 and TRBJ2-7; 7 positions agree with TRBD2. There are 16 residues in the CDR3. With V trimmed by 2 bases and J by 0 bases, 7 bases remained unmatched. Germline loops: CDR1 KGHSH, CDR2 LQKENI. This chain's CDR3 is CASSPGLVFSSYEQYF. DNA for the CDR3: TGTGCCAGCTCACCAGGACTAGTGTTTAGCTCCTACGAGCAGTACTTC.

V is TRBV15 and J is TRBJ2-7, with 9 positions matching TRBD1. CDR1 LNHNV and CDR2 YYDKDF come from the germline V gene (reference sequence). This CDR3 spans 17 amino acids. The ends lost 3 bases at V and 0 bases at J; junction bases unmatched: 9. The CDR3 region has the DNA TGTGCCACCAGCAGTACTAGACAGGGGGTAAGCTCCTACGAGCAGTACTTC. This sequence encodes CATSSTRQGVSSYEQYF.

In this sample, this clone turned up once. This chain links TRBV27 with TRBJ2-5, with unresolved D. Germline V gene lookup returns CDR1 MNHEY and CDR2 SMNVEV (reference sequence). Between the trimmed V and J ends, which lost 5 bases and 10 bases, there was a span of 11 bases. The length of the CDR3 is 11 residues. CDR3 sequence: CASSHGSNQYF. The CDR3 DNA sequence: TGTGCCAGCAGTCACGGGTCTAACCAGTACTTC.

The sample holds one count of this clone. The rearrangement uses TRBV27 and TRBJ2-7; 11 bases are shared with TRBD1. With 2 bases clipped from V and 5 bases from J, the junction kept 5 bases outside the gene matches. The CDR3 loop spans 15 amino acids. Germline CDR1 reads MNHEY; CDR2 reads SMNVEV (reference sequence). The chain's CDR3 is CASSLGQGAIHEQYF. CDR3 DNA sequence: TGTGCCAGCAGTTTAGGACAGGGGGCTATACACGAGCAGTACTTC.

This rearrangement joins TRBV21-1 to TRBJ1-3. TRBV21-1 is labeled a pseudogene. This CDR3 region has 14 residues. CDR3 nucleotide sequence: TGTGCCAGCAGCACGGGGACTGGCGGAAACACCATATATTTT. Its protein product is CASSTGTGGNTIYF.

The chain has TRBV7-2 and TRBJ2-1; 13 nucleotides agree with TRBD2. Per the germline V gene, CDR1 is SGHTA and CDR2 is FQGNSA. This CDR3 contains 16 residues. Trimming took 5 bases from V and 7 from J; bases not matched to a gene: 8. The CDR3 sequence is CASSPPGLAGLNEQFF. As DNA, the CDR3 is TGTGCCAGCAGCCCTCCGGGACTAGCGGGATTAAATGAGCAGTTCTTC.

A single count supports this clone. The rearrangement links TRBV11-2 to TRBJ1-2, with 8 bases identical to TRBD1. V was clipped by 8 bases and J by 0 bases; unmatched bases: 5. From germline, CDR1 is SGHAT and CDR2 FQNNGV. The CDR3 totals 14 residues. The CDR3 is CASQDRVANYGYTF. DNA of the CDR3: TGTGCCAGCCAGGACAGGGTAGCTAACTATGGCTACACCTTC.

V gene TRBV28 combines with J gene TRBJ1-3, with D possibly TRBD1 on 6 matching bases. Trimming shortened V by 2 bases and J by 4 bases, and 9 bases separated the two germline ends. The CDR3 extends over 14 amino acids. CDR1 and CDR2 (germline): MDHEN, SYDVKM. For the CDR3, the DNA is TGTGCCAGCAGTTTACCCGGACAGGGAAACACCATATATTTT. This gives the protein CASSLPGQGNTIYF.

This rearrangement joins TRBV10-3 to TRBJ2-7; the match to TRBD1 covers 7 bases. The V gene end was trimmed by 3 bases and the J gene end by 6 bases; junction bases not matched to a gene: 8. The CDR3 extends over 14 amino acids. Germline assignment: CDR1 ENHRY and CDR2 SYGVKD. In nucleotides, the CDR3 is TGTGCCATCAGTGATTCGACAGGGTCGGCCGAGCAGTACTTC. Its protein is CAISDSTGSAEQYF.

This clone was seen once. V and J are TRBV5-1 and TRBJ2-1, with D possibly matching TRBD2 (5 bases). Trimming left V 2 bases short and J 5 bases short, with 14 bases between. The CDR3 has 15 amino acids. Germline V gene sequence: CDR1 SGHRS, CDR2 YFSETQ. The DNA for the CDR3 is TGCGCCAGCAGCTTCAAGCCTGAGGGCCACAATGAGCAGTTCTTC. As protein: CASSFKPEGHNEQFF.

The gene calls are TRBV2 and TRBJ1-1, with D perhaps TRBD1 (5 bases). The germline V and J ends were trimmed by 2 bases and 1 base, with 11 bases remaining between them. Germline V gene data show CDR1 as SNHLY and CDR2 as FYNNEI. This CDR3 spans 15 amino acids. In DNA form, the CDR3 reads TGTGCCAGCAGTGAAAATGGGGCACCGAACACTGAAGCTTTCTTT. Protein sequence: CASSENGAPNTEAFF.

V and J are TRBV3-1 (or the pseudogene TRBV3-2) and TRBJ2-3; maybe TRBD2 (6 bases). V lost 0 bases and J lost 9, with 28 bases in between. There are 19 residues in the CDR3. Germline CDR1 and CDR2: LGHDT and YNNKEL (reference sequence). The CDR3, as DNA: TGTGCCAGCAGCCAAGATCGAGGTTTAGCAGAAAGATTCGCGGGGACGCAGTATTTT. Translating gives CASSQDRGLAERFAGTQYF.

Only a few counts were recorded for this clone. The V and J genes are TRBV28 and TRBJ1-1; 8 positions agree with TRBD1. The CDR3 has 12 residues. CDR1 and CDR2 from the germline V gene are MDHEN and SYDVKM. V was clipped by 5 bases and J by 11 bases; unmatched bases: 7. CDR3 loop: CASSDRGGLAFF. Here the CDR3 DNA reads TGTGCCAGCAGTGACAGGGGAGGGTTGGCTTTCTTT.

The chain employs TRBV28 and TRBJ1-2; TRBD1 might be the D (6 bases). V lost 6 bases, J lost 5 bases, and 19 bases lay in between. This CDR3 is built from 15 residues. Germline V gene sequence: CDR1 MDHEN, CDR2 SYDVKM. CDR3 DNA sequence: TGTGCCAGCAGCCTATCCTACCCAGGGGTATATGGCTACACCTTC. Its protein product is CASSLSYPGVYGYTF.

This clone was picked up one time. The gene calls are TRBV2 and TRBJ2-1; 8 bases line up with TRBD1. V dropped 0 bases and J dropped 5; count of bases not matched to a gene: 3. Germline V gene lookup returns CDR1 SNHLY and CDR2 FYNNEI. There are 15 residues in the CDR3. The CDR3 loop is CASSEAVDRDNEQFF. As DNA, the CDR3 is TGTGCCAGCAGTGAAGCGGTGGACAGGGACAATGAGCAGTTCTTC.

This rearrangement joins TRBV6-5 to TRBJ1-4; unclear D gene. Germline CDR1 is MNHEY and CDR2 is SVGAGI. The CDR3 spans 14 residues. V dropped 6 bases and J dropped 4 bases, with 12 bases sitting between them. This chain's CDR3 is CASRRFYSNEKLFF. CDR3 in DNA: TGTGCCAGCAGGAGATTTTACAGTAATGAAAAACTGTTTTTT.

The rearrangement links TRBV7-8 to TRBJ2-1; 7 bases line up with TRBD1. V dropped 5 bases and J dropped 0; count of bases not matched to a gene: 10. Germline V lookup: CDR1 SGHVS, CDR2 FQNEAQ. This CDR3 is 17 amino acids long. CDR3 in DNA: TGTGCCAGCAGCCCCGGGACAGAACCGAGCTCCTACAATGAGCAGTTCTTC. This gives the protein CASSPGTEPSSYNEQFF.

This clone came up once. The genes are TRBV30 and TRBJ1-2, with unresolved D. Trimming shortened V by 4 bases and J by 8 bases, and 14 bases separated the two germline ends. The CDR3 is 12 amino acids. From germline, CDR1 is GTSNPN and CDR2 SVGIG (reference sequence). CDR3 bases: TGTGCCTGGATATCGAGGGCTTTGGGCTACACCTTC. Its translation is CAWISRALGYTF. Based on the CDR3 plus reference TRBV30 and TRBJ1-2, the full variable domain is SQTIHQWPATLVQPVGSPLSLECTVEGTSNPNLYWYRQAAGRGLQLLFYSVGIGQISSEVPQNLSASRPQDRQFILSSKKLLLSDSGFYLCAWISRALGYTFGSGTRLTVV.